This T cell receptor beta chain was captured by sequencing in a study of blood T cell repertoires in COVID-19. Germline V gene data show CDR1 as SGHRS and CDR2 as YFSETQ. The CDR3 runs 15 residues. The ends lost 0 bases at V and 8 bases at J; junction bases unmatched: 2. TCRdb's copy holds only in-frame clones and misses some; the assay was immunoSEQ multiplex PCR. The sample lists 81,000 or so clones; approximately 86% were seen once. The chain carries TRBV5-1 and TRBJ2-1; 13 bases map to TRBD2. The sequenced sample consisted of peripheral blood. The receptor was isolated from a woman in her 70s with active or convalescent COVID-19. This CDR3 reads CASSLGTSGGDEQFF. The CDR3 DNA follows: TGCGCCAGCAGCTTGGGGACTAGCGGGGGTGATGAGCAGTTCTTC.